This TCR beta chain comes out of a study of blood T cell repertoires in COVID-19. Background on the study: The United States, Italy and Spain were the sources of the acute and convalescent COVID-19 samples.

Per the original data handling: Counts of nucleated cells, estimated from reference gene primer amplification, were obtained. Profiling relied on immunoSEQ multiplex PCR, and the TCRdb table lists in-frame clones only, not all of them. That table is the source of V, J and clone size, and D and trimming were worked out from the DNA. The sample yields around 120,000 clones, roughly nine tenths seen once. This clone has just one count. This CDR3 is built from 14 residues. Germline assignment: CDR1 SGHTA and CDR2 FQGNSA. Trimming stripped 5 bases from V and 7 bases from J, with 15 bases between. Sequencing was performed on peripheral blood. This TCR was sampled from a human donor in a cohort sampled during active COVID-19. The chain couples TRBV7-2 to TRBJ2-1; D is undetermined. DNA for the CDR3: TGTGCCAGCAGCCCCCCCGGTATATCGAATGAGCAGTTCTTC. Its protein is CASSPPGISNEQFF. The full variable domain, completed using reference TRBV7-2 and TRBJ2-1, is GAGVSQSPSNKVTEKGKDVELRCDPISGHTALYWYRQSLGQGLEFLIYFQGNSAPDKSGLPSDRFSAERTGGSVSTLTIQRTQQEDSAVYLCASSPPGISNEQFFGPGTRLTVL.